Sequencing of this TCR beta chain was carried out in a study of radiotherapy plus CTLA-4 blockade in lung cancer. Study at large: Objective responses were observed in approximately 20% of patients, and disease control was achieved by roughly 29%.

In chemo-refractory metastatic non-small-cell lung cancer, patients got ipilimumab CTLA-4 blockade together with focal radiation. TCRdb's copy holds only in-frame clones and misses some; the assay was immunoSEQ multiplex PCR. This table holds 70,000 to 95,000 clones, more than 75% found once. Germline values: CDR1 MNHEY, CDR2 SMNVEV (reference sequence). The length of the CDR3 is 18 residues. V gave up 7 bases and J gave up 4 bases; unmatched junction bases: 17. The study, taken as a whole, reports: Blood TCR clones of tumor origin expanded after radiotherapy plus ipilimumab. Reportedly, early blood T cell clone dynamics best predicted response, with interferon-beta.

A remark on this clone: Its target is not known.

Here the sequenced sample was peripheral blood, taken from a patient treated with radiotherapy plus ipilimumab. The chain employs TRBV27 and TRBJ1-1, with 11 bases identical to TRBD1. This receptor was taken from a human donor with non-small cell lung cancer that progressed on radiotherapy plus ipilimumab. In DNA form, the CDR3 reads TGTGCCAGCATAGGGGGGTCAGGACAGGGGGCGCGAAGCACTGAAGCTTTCTTT. Protein sequence: CASIGGSGQGARSTEAFF.